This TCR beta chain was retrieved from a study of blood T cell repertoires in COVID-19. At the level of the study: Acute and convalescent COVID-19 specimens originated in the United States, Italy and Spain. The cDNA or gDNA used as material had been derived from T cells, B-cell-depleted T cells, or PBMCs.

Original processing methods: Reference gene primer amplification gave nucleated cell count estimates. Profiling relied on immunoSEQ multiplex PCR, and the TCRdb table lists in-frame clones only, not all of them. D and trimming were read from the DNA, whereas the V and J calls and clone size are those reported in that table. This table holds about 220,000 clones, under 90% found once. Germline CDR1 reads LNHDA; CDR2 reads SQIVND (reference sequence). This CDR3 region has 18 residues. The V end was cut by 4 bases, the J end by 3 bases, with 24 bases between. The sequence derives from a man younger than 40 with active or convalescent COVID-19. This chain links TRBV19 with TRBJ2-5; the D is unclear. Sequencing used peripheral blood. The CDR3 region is CASSTYTSKLVPKETQYF. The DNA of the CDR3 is TGTGCCAGTAGTACATACACGTCAAAGCTAGTGCCCAAAGAGACCCAGTACTTC.